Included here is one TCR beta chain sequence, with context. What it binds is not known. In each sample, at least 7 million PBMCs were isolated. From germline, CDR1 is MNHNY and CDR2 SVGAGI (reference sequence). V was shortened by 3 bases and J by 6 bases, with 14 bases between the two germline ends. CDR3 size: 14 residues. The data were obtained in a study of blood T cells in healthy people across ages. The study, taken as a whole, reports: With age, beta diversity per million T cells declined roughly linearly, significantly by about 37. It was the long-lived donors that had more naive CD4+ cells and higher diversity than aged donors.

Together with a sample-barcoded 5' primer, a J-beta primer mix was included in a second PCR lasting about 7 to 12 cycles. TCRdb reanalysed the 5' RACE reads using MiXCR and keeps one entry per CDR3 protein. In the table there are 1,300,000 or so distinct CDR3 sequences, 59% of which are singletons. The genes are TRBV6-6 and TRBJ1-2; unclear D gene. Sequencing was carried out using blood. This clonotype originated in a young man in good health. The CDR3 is CASSYRITVDGYTF. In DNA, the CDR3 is TGTGCCAGCAGTTATCGCATAACAGTGGATGGCTACACCTTC.